A single sample gave rise to the 6 T cell receptor beta chains below, sequenced in a study of monozygotic twins with inflammatory bowel disease. For each CDR3 protein, TCRdb gives one entry from its re-call of the 5' RACE reads, without DNA. The sample holds about 150,000 distinct CDR3 sequences. The source material was blood. The receptor set was obtained from a human donor with ulcerative colitis or Crohn's disease, or a healthy co-twin of an affected twin (not recorded which).

This chain uses TRBV19 with TRBJ2-7. From germline, CDR1 is LNHDA and CDR2 SQIVND (reference sequence). The CDR3 is 14 residues long. The CDR3 reads CASSGQVRSYEQYF.

The rearrangement uses TRBV19 and TRBJ2-6; the D call from TCRdb, TRBD2, cannot be confirmed without DNA. CDR3 size: 19 residues. Germline values: CDR1 LNHDA, CDR2 SQIVND (reference sequence). The CDR3 spells CASRTQGLADYSGANVLTF.

The chain joins TRBV20-1 to TRBJ1-5; TCRdb's D call of TRBD1 is untestable without DNA. This CDR3 has 15 residues. Looked up from germline, CDR1 is DFQATT and CDR2 is SNEGSKA (reference sequence). CDR3: CSAPTLGTGNQPQHF.

This chain uses TRBV9 with TRBJ2-3; TCRdb outputs TRBD2, but without DNA this stays unchecked. CDR3 length equals 15 residues. Germline V gene data show CDR1 as SGDLS and CDR2 as YYNGEE. This chain's CDR3 is CASSVVGSDTDTQYF.

The rearrangement uses TRBV7-8 and TRBJ2-7. This CDR3 region has 13 residues. Germline-derived CDR1 and CDR2 are SGHVS and FQNEAQ. CDR3 protein: CASSPRDFREQYF.

The chain combines TRBV15 with TRBJ2-4; no DNA is available, so the TRBD2 call from TCRdb remains unchecked. Germline CDR1 and CDR2: LNHNV and YYDKDF (reference sequence). The CDR3 sequence is 16 residues long. The CDR3 sequence: CATSRPSAVAKNIQYF.